The 14 T cell receptor beta chains presented below share a single source sample, sequenced in a study of blood T cell repertoires in COVID-19. TCRdb's copy holds only in-frame clones and misses some; the assay was immunoSEQ multiplex PCR. Among under 250,000 clones listed, around 80% were seen once. The sample taken for sequencing was peripheral blood. These receptors all come from a woman between 65 and 79 years old with acute or convalescent COVID-19.

V is TRBV24-1 and J is TRBJ2-1, with 8 bases matching TRBD2. V was clipped by 5 bases and J by 3 bases; unmatched bases: 5. Germline-derived CDR1 and CDR2 are KGHDR and SFDVKD. The CDR3 sequence is 15 residues long. CDR3 in DNA: TGTGCCACCAGTGGTCAGCGGGGGATCTACAATGAGCAGTTCTTC. Its translation: CATSGQRGIYNEQFF.

In this sample, this clone turned up a few times. The chain combines TRBV2 with TRBJ2-5, with 14 bases that match TRBD2. The V and J ends lost 6 bases and 6 bases, in that order; junction bases with no gene match: 9. Germline V gene data show CDR1 as SNHLY and CDR2 as FYNNEI. This CDR3 spans 16 amino acids. In DNA, the CDR3 is TGTGCCAGCAGCCCGACTAGCGGGGGGGCAAGGAAGACCCAGTACTTC. This translates into CASSPTSGGARKTQYF.

The chain is built from TRBV4-1 and TRBJ1-1, with 7 bases aligning to TRBD1. CDR1 and CDR2 from the germline V gene are MGHRA and YSYEKL. V lost 6 bases to trimming and J lost 1 base; unmatched junction nucleotides: 8. This CDR3 is 15 amino acids long. DNA of the CDR3: TGCGCCAGCAGTGAATTTGGACAGGAGAACACTGAAGCTTTCTTT. This sequence encodes CASSEFGQENTEAFF.

The genes are TRBV27 and TRBJ2-1; TRBD2 is a possible D gene (6 bases). Germline loops: CDR1 MNHEY, CDR2 SMNVEV (reference sequence). CDR3 length: 16 residues. Trimming removed 3 bases from V and 1 base from J, with 13 bases in between. The CDR3 is CASSFVGLQSYNEQFF. As DNA, the CDR3 is TGTGCCAGCAGTTTTGTGGGACTCCAATCCTACAATGAGCAGTTCTTC.

This chain links TRBV10-2 with TRBJ2-3, with 11 bases lining up with TRBD2. Germline V gene lookup returns CDR1 WSHSY and CDR2 SAAADI. With 10 bases clipped from V and 2 bases from J, the junction kept 8 bases outside the gene matches. There are 15 residues in the CDR3. The CDR3 reads CATLSSGGSTDTQYF. CDR3 bases: TGCGCCACCCTTTCTAGCGGGGGGTCCACAGATACGCAGTATTTT.

The chain links TRBV4-2 to TRBJ1-2; D not certain. The V gene lost 0 bases and the J gene lost 2 bases, with 7 bases spanning the gap. CDR3 length: 14 residues. CDR1 is LGHNA and CDR2 is YNFKEQ in the germline V gene. Here the CDR3 reads CASSQDTGNYGYTF. The CDR3, as DNA: TGTGCCAGCAGCCAAGATACCGGGAACTATGGCTACACCTTC.

The rearrangement uses TRBV6-5 and TRBJ2-3, with TRBD2 matching 7 bases. V dropped 7 bases and J dropped 3; count of bases not matched to a gene: 7. Per the germline V gene, CDR1 is MNHEY and CDR2 is SVGAGI. The CDR3 covers 14 residues. CDR3 coding DNA: TGTGCCAGCACTCGCGGGGGAGGAACAGATACGCAGTATTTT. It encodes CASTRGGGTDTQYF.

This chain links TRBV9 with TRBJ1-1; unclear D gene. The CDR3 runs to 14 residues. The ends were cut back, 4 bases at V and 5 bases at J, with 15 bases in the middle. The germline CDR1 and CDR2 sequences are SGDLS and YYNGEE. The CDR3 sequence is CASSRRVTGTEAFF. Here the CDR3 DNA reads TGTGCCAGCAGCCGACGAGTAACGGGGACTGAAGCTTTCTTT.

This clone has only a few counts. This chain joins TRBV7-9 and TRBJ2-5; possible D gene TRBD1, 5 bases. V dropped 7 bases and J dropped 7 bases, with 22 bases sitting between them. The CDR3 loop spans 15 amino acids. Per germline, CDR1 SEHNR and CDR2 FQNEAQ (reference sequence). The CDR3 region is CASTSTSGPKGTQYF. The CDR3 nucleotides read TGTGCCAGCACCTCTACCTCAGGGCCAAAGGGGACCCAGTACTTC.

The chain employs TRBV13 and TRBJ2-3; a weak D match, TRBD2 (5 bases). The germline V gene encodes CDR1 PRHDT and CDR2 FYEKMQ (reference sequence). The CDR3 contains 15 residues. V was pared by 5 bases and J by 1 base, with 13 bases between. CDR3 coding DNA: TGTGCCAGCAGCCCGAACAACGGGGGCACAGATACGCAGTATTTT. Protein: CASSPNNGGTDTQYF.

V usage is TRBV2 and J usage is TRBJ1-4; a weak D match, TRBD1 (6 bases). The CDR3 covers 15 residues. V was trimmed by 3 bases and J by 7 bases, leaving 15 bases between them. The germline V gene has CDR1 SNHLY and CDR2 FYNNEI. CDR3 in amino acids: CASSDRGGGGEKLFF. The CDR3 region has the DNA TGTGCCAGCAGTGATCGGGGGGGCGGTGGTGAAAAACTGTTTTTT. Variable domain in full (rest from reference TRBV2 and TRBJ1-4): EPEVTQTPSHQVTQMGQEVILRCVPISNHLYFYWYRQILGQKVEFLVSFYNNEISEKSEIFDDQFSVERPDGSNFTLKIRSTKLEDSAMYFCASSDRGGGGEKLFFGSGTQLSVL.

V and J are TRBV5-1 and TRBJ2-7; 9 nucleotides match TRBD2. The V segment lost 2 bases and the J segment 0 bases; nucleotides outside the gene matches: 3. The CDR3 is 15 amino acids. Germline CDR1 SGHRS, CDR2 YFSETQ. CDR3: CASSFSGGHSYEQYF. CDR3 nucleotides: TGCGCCAGCAGCTTTAGCGGGGGCCACTCCTACGAGCAGTACTTC.

This chain joins TRBV5-1 and TRBJ2-3; D uncertain. Trimming stripped 3 bases from V and 2 bases from J, with 13 bases between. This CDR3 comprises 15 residues. Germline V gene sequence: CDR1 SGHRS, CDR2 YFSETQ. The CDR3 sequence: CASSSLGALTDTQYF. The DNA of the CDR3 is TGCGCCAGCAGCTCCTTAGGAGCCCTCACAGATACGCAGTATTTT.

The chain recombines TRBV4-1 with TRBJ2-7, with 9 bases that match TRBD2. V shed 4 bases and J 2 bases; nucleotides not matched to a gene: 6. Germline CDR1 reads MGHRA; CDR2 reads YSYEKL. The CDR3 runs to 15 residues. Written as DNA, the CDR3 is TGCGCCAGCAGCCGACGAGCGGGGGGCCCCTACGAGCAGTACTTC. Its protein product is CASSRRAGGPYEQYF.